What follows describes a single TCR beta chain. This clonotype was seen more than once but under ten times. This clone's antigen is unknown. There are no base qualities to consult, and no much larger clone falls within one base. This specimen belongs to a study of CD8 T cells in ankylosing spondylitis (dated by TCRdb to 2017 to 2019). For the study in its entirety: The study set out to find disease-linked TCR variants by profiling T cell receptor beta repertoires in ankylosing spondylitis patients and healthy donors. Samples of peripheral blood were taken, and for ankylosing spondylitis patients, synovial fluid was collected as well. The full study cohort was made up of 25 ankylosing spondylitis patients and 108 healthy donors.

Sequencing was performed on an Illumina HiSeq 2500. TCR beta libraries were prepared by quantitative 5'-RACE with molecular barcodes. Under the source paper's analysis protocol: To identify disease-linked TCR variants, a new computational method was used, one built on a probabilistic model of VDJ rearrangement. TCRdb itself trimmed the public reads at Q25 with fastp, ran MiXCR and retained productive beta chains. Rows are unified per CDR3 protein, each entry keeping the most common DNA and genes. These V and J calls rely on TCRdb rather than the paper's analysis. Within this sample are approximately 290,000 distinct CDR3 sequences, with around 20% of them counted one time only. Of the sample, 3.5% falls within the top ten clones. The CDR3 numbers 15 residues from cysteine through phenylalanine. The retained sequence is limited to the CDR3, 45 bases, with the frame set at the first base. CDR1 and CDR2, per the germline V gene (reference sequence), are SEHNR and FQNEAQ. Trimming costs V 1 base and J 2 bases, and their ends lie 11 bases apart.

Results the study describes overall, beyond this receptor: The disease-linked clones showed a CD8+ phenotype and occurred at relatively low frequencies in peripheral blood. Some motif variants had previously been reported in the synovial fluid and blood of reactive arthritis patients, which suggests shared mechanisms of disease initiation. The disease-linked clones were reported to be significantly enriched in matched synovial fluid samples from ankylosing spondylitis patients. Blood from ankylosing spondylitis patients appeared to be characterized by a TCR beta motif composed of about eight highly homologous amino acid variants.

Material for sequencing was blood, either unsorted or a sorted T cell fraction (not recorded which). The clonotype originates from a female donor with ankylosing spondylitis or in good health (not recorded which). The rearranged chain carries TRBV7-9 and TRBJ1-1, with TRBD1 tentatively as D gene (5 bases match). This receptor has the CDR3 CASSLGGTANTEAFF. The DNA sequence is TGTGCCAGCAGCTTAGGGGGGACGGCTAACACTGAAGCTTTCTTT.